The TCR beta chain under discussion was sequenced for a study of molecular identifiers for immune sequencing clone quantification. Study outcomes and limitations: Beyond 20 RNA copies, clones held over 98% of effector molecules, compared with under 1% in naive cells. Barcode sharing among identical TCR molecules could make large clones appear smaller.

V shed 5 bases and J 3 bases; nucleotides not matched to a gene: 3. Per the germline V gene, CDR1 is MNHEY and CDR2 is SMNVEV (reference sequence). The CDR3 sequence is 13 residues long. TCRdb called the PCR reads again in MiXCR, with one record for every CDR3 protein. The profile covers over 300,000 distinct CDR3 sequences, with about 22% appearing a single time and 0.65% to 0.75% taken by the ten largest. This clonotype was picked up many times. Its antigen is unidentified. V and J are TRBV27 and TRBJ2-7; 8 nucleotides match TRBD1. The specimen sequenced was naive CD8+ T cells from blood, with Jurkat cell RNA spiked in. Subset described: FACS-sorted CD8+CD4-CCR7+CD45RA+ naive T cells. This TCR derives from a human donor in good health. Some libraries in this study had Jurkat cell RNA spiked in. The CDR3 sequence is CASSAGTGYEQYF. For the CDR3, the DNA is TGTGCCAGCAGTGCCGGGACAGGCTACGAGCAGTACTTC.